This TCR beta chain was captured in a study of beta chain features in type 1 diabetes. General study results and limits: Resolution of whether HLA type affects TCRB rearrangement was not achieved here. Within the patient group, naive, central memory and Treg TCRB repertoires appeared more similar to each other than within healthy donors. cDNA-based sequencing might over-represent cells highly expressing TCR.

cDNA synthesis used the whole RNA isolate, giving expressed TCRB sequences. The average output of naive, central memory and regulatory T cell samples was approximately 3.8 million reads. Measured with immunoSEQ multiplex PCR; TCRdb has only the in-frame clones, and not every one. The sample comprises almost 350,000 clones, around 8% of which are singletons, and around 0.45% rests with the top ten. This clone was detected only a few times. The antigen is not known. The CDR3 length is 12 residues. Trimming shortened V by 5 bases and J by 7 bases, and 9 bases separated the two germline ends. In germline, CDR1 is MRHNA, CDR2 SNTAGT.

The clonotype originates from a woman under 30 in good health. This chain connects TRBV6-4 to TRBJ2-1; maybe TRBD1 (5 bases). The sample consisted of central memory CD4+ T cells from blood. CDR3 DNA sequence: TGTGCCAGCAGTTCAGGGAAGAATGAGCAGTTCTTC. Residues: CASSSGKNEQFF.